This paragraph reports one T cell receptor beta chain. These data come from a study of patients and donors after allogeneic stem cell transplantation. Trimming at V came to 0 bases and at J to 4 bases, leaving 1 base not matched to a gene. This CDR3 contains 15 residues. CDR1 and CDR2 (germline): LGHNA, YNFKEQ. One entry per CDR3 protein results from TCRdb running MiXCR on the RT-PCR reads. The repertoire has approximately 99,000 distinct CDR3 sequences, roughly 35% of them found once; the top ten carry around 30%. The gene calls are TRBV4-2 and TRBJ1-5; 9 nucleotides line up with TRBD1. This receptor was identified in a human donor who was either an allogeneic HSCT recipient or a stem cell or donor lymphocyte infusion donor (not recorded which). It is not recorded whose cells these are; they may come from a transplant donor. What was sequenced was blood, either unsorted or a sorted T cell fraction (not recorded which). CDR3: CASSQEGTGNQPQHF. In DNA, the CDR3 is TGTGCCAGCAGCCAAGAAGGGACAGGGAATCAGCCCCAGCATTTT.